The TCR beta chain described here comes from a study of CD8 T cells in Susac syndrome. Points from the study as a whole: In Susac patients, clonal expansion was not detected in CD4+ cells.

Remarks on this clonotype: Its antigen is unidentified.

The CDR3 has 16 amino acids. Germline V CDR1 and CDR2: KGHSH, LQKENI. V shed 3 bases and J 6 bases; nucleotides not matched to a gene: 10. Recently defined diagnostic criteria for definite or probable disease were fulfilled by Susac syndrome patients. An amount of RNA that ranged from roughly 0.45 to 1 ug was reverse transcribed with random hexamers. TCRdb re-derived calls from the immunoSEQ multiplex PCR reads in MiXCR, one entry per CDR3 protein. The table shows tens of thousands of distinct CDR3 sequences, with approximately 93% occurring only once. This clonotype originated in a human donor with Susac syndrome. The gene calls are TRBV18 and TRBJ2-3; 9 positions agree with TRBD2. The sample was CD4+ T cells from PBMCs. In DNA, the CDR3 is TGTGCCAGCTCACCTGTTGCGGGGGGGAGTTCGGATACGCAGTATTTT. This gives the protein CASSPVAGGSSDTQYF.